This TCR beta chain was documented in a study of T cells after posttransplantation cyclophosphamide. Germline V gene data show CDR1 as KGHSH and CDR2 as LQKENI. CDR3 size: 14 residues. The V end lost 0 bases, the J end lost 3 bases, and 8 bases lay between the germline ends. Findings and limits, study-wide: Later blood repertoires were often dominated by clones from the donor CD8+ memory compartment. TRB overlap between skin or GI tissue T cells and blood was limited.

A word on this clone: The antigen remains unidentified.

This table comes from immunoSEQ multiplex PCR, and its TCRdb copy is limited to in-frame clones, with some not included. The sample lists about 22,000 clones; approximately 98% were seen once. Cells defined as naive were viable CD3+CD4+ or CD3+CD8+ and CCR7+CD45RA+CD45RO-CD95-CD27+CD28+. Material for sequencing was naive CD4+ T cells sorted from PBMCs. The chain links TRBV18 to TRBJ1-2; D gene unclear. This TCR was recovered from a man aged 45 to 65 in good health, CMV-negative, and a related stem cell transplant donor. The CDR3 DNA sequence: TGTGCCAGCTCACCACCAAGCGATTACTATGGCTACACCTTC. Its translation: CASSPPSDYYGYTF.